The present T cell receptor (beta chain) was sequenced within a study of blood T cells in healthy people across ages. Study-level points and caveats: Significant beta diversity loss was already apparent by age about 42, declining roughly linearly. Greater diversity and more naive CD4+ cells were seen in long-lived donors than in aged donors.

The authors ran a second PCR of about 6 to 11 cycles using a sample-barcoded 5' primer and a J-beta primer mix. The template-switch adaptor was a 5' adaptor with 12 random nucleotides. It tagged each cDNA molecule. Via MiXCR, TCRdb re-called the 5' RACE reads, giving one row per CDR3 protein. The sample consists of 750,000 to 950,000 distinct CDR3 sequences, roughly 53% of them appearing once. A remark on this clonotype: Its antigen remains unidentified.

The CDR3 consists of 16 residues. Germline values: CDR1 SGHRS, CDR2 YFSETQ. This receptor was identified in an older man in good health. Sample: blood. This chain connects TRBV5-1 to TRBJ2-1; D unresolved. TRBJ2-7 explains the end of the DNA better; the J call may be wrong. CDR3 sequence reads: CASSFGVHSSYNEQYF. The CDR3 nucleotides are TGCGCCAGCAGCTTTGGGGTCCATAGCTCCTACAATGAGCAGTACTTC.